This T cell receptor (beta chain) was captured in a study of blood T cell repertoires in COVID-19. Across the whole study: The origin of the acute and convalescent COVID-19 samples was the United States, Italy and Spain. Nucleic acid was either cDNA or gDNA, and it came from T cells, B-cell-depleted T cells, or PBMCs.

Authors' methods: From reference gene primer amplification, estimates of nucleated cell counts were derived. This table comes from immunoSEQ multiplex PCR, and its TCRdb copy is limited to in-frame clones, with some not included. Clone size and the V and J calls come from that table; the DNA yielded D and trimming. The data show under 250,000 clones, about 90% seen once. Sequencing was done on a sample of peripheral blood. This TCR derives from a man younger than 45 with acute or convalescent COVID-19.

The chain's CDR3 is CARAGQGAGEQYF. CDR3 bases: TGTGCCAGGGCCGGGCAGGGGGCGGGTGAGCAGTACTTC. The chain employs TRBV2 and TRBJ2-7; TRBD1 matches at 8 bases. J gave up 7 bases and V 9 bases, and 11 bases lay outside the gene matches. CDR1 and CDR2 (germline): SNHLY, FYNNEI. There are 13 residues in the CDR3.